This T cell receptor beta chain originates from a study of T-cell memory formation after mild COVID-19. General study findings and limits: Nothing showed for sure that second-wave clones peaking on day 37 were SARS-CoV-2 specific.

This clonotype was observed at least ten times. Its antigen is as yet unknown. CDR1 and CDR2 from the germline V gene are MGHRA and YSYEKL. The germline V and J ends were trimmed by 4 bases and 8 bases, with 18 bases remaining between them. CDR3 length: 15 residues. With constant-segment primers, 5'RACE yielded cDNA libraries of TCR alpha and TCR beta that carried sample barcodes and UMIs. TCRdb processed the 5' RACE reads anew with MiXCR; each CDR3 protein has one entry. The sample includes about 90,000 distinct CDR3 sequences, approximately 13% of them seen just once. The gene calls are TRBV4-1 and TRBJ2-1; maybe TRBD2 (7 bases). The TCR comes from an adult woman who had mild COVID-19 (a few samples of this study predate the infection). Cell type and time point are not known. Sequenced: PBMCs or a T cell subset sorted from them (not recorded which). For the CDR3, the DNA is TGCGCCAGCAGCCGCCTCGGGGGGCTCCAGGATGAGCAGTTCTTC. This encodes CASSRLGGLQDEQFF.